A selection of T cell receptor beta chains follows, all from one sample in a study of blood T cell repertoires in COVID-19. TCRdb keeps only in-frame clones here, not all; method: immunoSEQ multiplex PCR. The sample comprises roughly 39,000 clones, roughly 87% of which are singletons, and about 9.2% rests with the top ten. Sample: peripheral blood. The receptors shown here come from a woman aged 80 or older with active COVID-19. Each CDR3 is given with its conserved first and last residue. Each record gives: V gene, clone size, J gene, D gene, CDR3 protein, CDR3 DNA. D genes are given only for firm matches. Some rows mark clone size as missing; the rest say once, few, many or name a class of expanded clone.

>TRBV5-1|.|TRBJ2-5|TRBD2
CASSLASGTPETQYF
TGCGCCAGCAGCTTGGCTAGCGGGACCCCGGAGACCCAGTACTTC
>TRBV2|once|TRBJ2-7|.
CASKGGLGGAYEQYF
TGTGCCAGCAAGGGCGGGTTAGGGGGGGCCTACGAGCAGTACTTC
>TRBV12-3/TRBV12-4|.|TRBJ2-7|TRBD1
CASSVQGRVQYF
TGTGCCAGCAGTGTACAGGGGCGGGTGCAGTACTTC
>TRBV5-6|.|TRBJ2-4|.
CASRRRDGENIQYF
TGTGCCAGCCGCAGGCGGGATGGGGAAAACATTCAGTACTTC
>TRBV6-5|.|TRBJ2-1|.
CASTEDINEQFF
TGTGCCAGCACCGAAGACATTAATGAGCAGTTCTTC
>TRBV25-1|.|TRBJ2-1|TRBD1
CASSAFGGQGPSNEQFF
TGTGCCAGCAGTGCCTTTGGAGGACAGGGTCCTTCCAATGAGCAGTTCTTC
>TRBV18|few|TRBJ1-1|.
CASSINKQAVATEAFF
TGTGCCAGCTCAATTAACAAGCAGGCAGTCGCCACTGAAGCTTTCTTT
>TRBV5-1|.|TRBJ1-4|.
CASRMGSLVDEKLFF
TGCGCCAGCAGAATGGGCAGCCTGGTGGATGAAAAACTGTTTTTT
>TRBV5-1|.|TRBJ2-7|TRBD1
CASSSGQSYEQYF
TGCGCCAGCAGCTCGGGACAGTCCTACGAGCAGTACTTC
>TRBV7-2|.|TRBJ1-6|TRBD1
CASSLVRDRVSPLHF
TGTGCCAGCAGCTTAGTCCGGGACAGGGTATCCCCCCTCCACTTT
>TRBV7-2|.|TRBJ1-2|.
CASSDWTAYYGYTF
TGTGCCAGCAGCGATTGGACAGCCTACTATGGCTACACCTTC
>TRBV6-5|.|TRBJ1-6|.
CASRGALNSPLHF
TGTGCCAGCAGGGGAGCCTTGAATTCACCCCTCCACTTT
>TRBV4-1|.|TRBJ1-4|TRBD1
CASSPGTGPEKLFF
TGCGCCAGCAGCCCCGGGACAGGGCCCGAAAAACTGTTTTTT
>TRBV7-2|.|TRBJ2-3|TRBD2
CASKSELAGPPSTDTQYF
TGTGCCAGCAAATCTGAACTAGCGGGCCCCCCTAGCACAGATACGCAGTATTTT
>TRBV6-6|.|TRBJ1-2|.
CASCASGLIHTF
TGTGCCAGCTGCGCGTCCGGTCTTATCCACACCTTC
>TRBV28|.|TRBJ1-2|.
CASSTDYGYTF
TGTGCCAGCAGCACAGACTATGGCTACACCTTC
>TRBV25-1|.|TRBJ1-6|.
CASSTAGAGNSPLHF
TGTGCCAGCAGTACGGCAGGGGCCGGTAATTCACCCCTCCACTTT
>TRBV7-9|.|TRBJ1-1|.
CASSFPGLNTEAFF
TGTGCCAGCAGCTTCCCAGGGCTAAACACTGAAGCTTTCTTT
>TRBV19|.|TRBJ2-5|.
CATRVPGEETQYF
TGTGCCACCAGGGTACCGGGGGAAGAGACCCAGTACTTC
>TRBV25-1|.|TRBJ2-5|TRBD2
CASSESSGGRVETQYF
TGTGCCAGCAGTGAAAGTTCGGGGGGTCGGGTCGAGACCCAGTACTTC
>TRBV2|.|TRBJ2-5|.
CASSGRAYQETQYF
TGTGCCAGCAGTGGGAGGGCGTACCAAGAGACCCAGTACTTC
>TRBV19|.|TRBJ2-1|.
CASSIVGGTDEQFF
TGTGCCAGTAGTATAGTTGGGGGGACCGATGAGCAGTTCTTC
>TRBV5-1|.|TRBJ2-7|.
CASSNNPGGWSGEQYF
TGCGCCAGCAGCAACAATCCTGGGGGGTGGAGTGGCGAGCAGTACTTC
>TRBV10-2|.|TRBJ2-7|TRBD2
CASSERGGVSYEQYF
TGCGCCAGCAGTGAGCGCGGGGGGGTTTCCTACGAGCAGTACTTC
>TRBV15|.|TRBJ1-1|.
CATSRSPSRGMNTEAFF
TGTGCCACCAGCAGAAGTCCCTCCAGGGGAATGAACACTGAAGCTTTCTTT
>TRBV11-2|.|TRBJ2-5|TRBD2
CASSLRLAGISETQYF
TGTGCCAGCAGCCTGAGACTAGCGGGTATCTCAGAGACCCAGTACTTC
>TRBV5-4|.|TRBJ2-4|TRBD1
CASSLEKGQMENIQYF
TGTGCCAGCAGCTTGGAAAAGGGACAGATGGAAAACATTCAGTACTTC
>TRBV28|.|TRBJ2-7|.
CASSPPSVYEQYF
TGTGCCAGCAGTCCCCCCAGCGTCTACGAGCAGTACTTC
>TRBV7-2|.|TRBJ2-2|.
CASSLVLAPGELFF
TGTGCCAGCAGCTTAGTCCTAGCCCCCGGGGAGCTGTTTTTT
>TRBV19|once|TRBJ2-1|.
CASSRVRGSSYNEQFF
TGTGCCAGTAGTAGGGTAAGGGGGAGCTCCTACAATGAGCAGTTCTTC
>TRBV28|.|TRBJ2-3|.
CASSFPPLENTQYF
TGTGCCAGCAGTTTCCCTCCCCTTGAGAATACGCAGTATTTT
>TRBV6-6|few|TRBJ1-2|.
CASSETGYYGYTF
TGTGCCAGCAGCGAAACAGGGTACTATGGCTACACCTTC
>TRBV30|.|TRBJ1-5|.
CAWSQGGRNQPQHF
TGTGCCTGGAGCCAAGGAGGGCGGAATCAGCCCCAGCATTTT
>TRBV5-6|.|TRBJ1-2|.
CASSYRPSYGYTF
TGTGCCAGCAGCTACAGACCCAGCTATGGCTACACCTTC
>TRBV11-2|.|TRBJ2-1|TRBD2
CASSPGLAGTLYNEQFF
TGTGCCAGCAGCCCGGGACTAGCGGGAACTCTTTACAATGAGCAGTTCTTC
>TRBV11-2|few|TRBJ2-2|.
CASSYRDAGELFF
TGTGCCAGCAGTTACAGGGATGCCGGGGAGCTGTTTTTT
>TRBV13|.|TRBJ2-3|.
CASSGEPSTDTQYF
TGTGCCAGCAGCGGAGAACCTAGCACAGATACGCAGTATTTT
>TRBV2|.|TRBJ2-5|TRBD1
CASSPGTGLETQYF
TGTGCCAGCAGTCCCGGGACAGGGTTAGAGACCCAGTACTTC
>TRBV5-4|.|TRBJ1-6|TRBD1
CASSFRSRQGISPLHF
TGTGCCAGCAGCTTTCGTTCGAGACAGGGAATTTCACCCCTCCACTTT
>TRBV5-4|.|TRBJ2-7|.
CASSLGQDYEQYF
TGTGCCAGCAGCTTGGGACAAGACTACGAGCAGTACTTC
>TRBV13|.|TRBJ2-3|.
CASRLAGTDTQYF
TGTGCCAGCAGGTTAGCGGGCACAGATACGCAGTATTTT
>TRBV4-2|once|TRBJ1-4|TRBD1
CASSQDRDHEKLFF
TGTGCCAGCAGCCAGGACAGGGACCATGAAAAACTGTTTTTT
>TRBV7-2|.|TRBJ1-3|.
CASSVTGDSGNTIYF
TGTGCCAGCAGCGTAACAGGAGACTCTGGAAACACCATATATTTT
>TRBV6-5|.|TRBJ1-1|TRBD1
CASRYTGGTEAFF
TGTGCCAGCAGATATACAGGGGGCACTGAAGCTTTCTTT
>TRBV7-6|.|TRBJ1-5|.
CASSLAPRGFNQPQHF
TGTGCCAGCAGCTTAGCTCCTCGAGGTTTCAATCAGCCCCAGCATTTT
>TRBV28|.|TRBJ2-6|.
CASSLTGSGANVLTF
TGTGCCAGCAGTTTAACGGGCTCTGGGGCCAACGTCCTGACTTTC
>TRBV4-2|few|TRBJ2-7|.
CASSQVGESYEQYF
TGTGCCAGCAGCCAAGTAGGGGAATCCTACGAGCAGTACTTC
>TRBV18|.|TRBJ1-1|.
CASSPGGDTEAFF
TGTGCCAGCTCACCCGGGGGGGACACTGAAGCTTTCTTT
>TRBV25-1|few|TRBJ2-5|TRBD1
CASSEPGQGATETQYF
TGTGCCAGCAGTGAACCGGGACAGGGGGCGACGGAGACCCAGTACTTC